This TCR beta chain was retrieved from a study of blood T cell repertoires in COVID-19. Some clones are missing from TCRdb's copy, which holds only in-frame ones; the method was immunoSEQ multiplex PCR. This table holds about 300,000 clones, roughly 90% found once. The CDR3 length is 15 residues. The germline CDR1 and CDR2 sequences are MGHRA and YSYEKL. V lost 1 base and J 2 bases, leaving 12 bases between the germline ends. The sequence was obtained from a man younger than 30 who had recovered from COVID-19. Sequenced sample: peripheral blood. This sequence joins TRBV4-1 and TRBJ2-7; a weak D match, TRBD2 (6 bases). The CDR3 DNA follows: TGCGCCAGCAGCCAAGTTCGGGGGTCGCCCTACGAGCAGTACTTC. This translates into CASSQVRGSPYEQYF.